The TCR beta chain described here comes from a study of beta chain features in type 1 diabetes. Study-wide background: Analysis included more than 90 million sorted cells drawn from all samples.

J lost 0 bases, V lost 3 bases, and 1 base had no gene match. Germline V gene sequence: CDR1 KGHSH, CDR2 LQKENI. The CDR3 runs 14 residues. Every bit of the isolated RNA underwent reverse transcription, so sequencing read expressed TCRB transcripts. Only in-frame clones appear in the TCRdb table, and some are missing; sequencing was by immunoSEQ multiplex PCR. The data show 250,000 to 350,000 clones, approximately 11% seen once. The chain has TRBV18 and TRBJ2-5; 7 bases are a match to TRBD1. The sequence came from a young woman in good health. Material for sequencing was naive CD4+ T cells from blood. The CDR3 is CASSPTGYQETQYF. In DNA form, the CDR3 reads TGTGCCAGCTCACCGACAGGGTACCAAGAGACCCAGTACTTC. The full variable domain, rest sourced from reference TRBV18 and TRBJ2-5, is NAGVMQNPRHLVRRRGQEARLRCSPMKGHSHVYWYRQLPEEGLKFMVYLQKENIIDESGMPKERFSAEFPKEGPSILRIQQVVRGDSAAYFCASSPTGYQETQYFGPGTRLLVL.